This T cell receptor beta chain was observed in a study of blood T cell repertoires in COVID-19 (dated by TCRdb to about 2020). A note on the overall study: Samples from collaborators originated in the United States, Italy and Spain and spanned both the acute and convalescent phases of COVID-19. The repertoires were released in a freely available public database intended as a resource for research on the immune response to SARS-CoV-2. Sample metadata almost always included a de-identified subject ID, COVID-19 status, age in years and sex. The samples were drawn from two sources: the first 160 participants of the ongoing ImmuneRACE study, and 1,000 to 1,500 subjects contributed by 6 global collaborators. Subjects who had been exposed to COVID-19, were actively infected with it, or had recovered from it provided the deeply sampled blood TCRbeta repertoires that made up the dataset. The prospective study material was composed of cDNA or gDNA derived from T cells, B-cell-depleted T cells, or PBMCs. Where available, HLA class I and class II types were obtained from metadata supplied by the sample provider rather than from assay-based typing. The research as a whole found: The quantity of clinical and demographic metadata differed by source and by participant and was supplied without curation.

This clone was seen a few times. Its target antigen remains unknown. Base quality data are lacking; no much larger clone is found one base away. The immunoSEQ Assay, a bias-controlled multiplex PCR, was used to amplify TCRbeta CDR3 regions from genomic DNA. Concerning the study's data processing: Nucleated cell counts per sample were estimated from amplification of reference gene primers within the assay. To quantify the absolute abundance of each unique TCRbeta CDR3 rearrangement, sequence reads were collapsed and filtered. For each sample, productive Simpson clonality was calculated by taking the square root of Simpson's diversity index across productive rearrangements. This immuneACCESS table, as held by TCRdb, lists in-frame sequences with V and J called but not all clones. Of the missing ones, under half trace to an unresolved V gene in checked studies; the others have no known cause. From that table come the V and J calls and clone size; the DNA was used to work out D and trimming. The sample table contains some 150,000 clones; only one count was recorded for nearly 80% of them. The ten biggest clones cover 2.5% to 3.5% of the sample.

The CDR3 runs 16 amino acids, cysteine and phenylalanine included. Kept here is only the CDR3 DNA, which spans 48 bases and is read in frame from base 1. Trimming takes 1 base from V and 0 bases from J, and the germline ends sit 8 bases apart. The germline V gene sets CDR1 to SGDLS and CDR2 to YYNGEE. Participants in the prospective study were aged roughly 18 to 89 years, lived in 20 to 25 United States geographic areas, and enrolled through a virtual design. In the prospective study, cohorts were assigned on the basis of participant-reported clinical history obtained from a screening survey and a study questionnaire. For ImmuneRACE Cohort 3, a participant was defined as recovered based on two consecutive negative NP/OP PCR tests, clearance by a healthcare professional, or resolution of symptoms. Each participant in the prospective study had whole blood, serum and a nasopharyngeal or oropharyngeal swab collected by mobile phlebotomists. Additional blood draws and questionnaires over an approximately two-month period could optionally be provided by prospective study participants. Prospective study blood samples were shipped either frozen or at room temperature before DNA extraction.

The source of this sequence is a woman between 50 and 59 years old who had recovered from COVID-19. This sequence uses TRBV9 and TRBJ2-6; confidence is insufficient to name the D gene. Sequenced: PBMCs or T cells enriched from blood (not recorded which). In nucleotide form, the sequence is TGTGCCAGCAGCGTATTTAGGAGCTCTGGGGCCAACGTCCTGACTTTC. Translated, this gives CASSVFRSSGANVLTF.